This is a list of T cell receptor beta chains from one sample in a study of T-cell memory formation after mild COVID-19. TCRdb re-analysed the 5' RACE reads in MiXCR, keeping a single row per CDR3 protein. The sample consists of 200,000 to 250,000 distinct CDR3 sequences, over 9% of them appearing once. Sequencing was done on a sample of PBMCs or a T cell subset sorted from them (not recorded which). The receptors derive from a man aged 18 to 30 who had mild COVID-19 (a few samples of this study predate the infection). Cell type and time point are not known. CDR3s include the opening cysteine and the closing phenylalanine or tryptophan. The D gene is left open where the match is weak. Expanded clones get a size class; other rows say once, few or many, or leave the size out.

>TRBJ2-6|.|.|TRBV3-1
TGTGCCAGCAGCCAAGGGCGGGTCCCTGGGGCCAACGTCCTGACTTTC
CASSQGRVPGANVLTF
>TRBJ2-2|.|many|TRBV5-1
TGCGCCAGCAATGGGAAGACAGGACCGAACACCGGGGAGCTGTTTTTT
CASNGKTGPNTGELFF
>TRBJ2-3|.|.|TRBV12-3/TRBV12-4
TGTGCCAGCAGTTCCTTCCTAGCGATCGGCGCAGATACGCAGTATTTT
CASSSFLAIGADTQYF
>TRBJ2-7|TRBD1|few|TRBV18
TGTGCCAGCTCACCGGGGACAGGGGAAACCTACGAGCAGTACTTC
CASSPGTGETYEQYF
>TRBJ2-7|TRBD2|few|TRBV5-4
TGTGCCAGCAGCTTGGCGGGACTAGCGGGGACCTACGAGCAGTACTTC
CASSLAGLAGTYEQYF
>TRBJ2-1|TRBD2|few|TRBV20-1
TGCAGTGCTTACGCCCTGCGGGGGGGCCGGAATGAGCAGTTCTTC
CSAYALRGGRNEQFF
>TRBJ2-1|.|many|TRBV10-1
TGCGCCAGCAGTGAGTCCTTGGGGGAAGGTTTTAGTGAGCAGTTCTTC
CASSESLGEGFSEQFF
>TRBJ1-5|.|few|TRBV3-1
TGTGCCAGCAGCCTCGGCTTAACCGGTGGCCAGCCCCAGCATTTT
CASSLGLTGGQPQHF
>TRBJ2-1|.|few|TRBV21-1
TGTGCCAGCAGTGGACTAGCGGGGGGCGTAACCTACAATGAGCAGTTCTTC
CASSGLAGGVTYNEQFF
>TRBJ2-1|.|few|TRBV2
TGTGCCAGCAGATCTGAGGGAAATGAGCAGTTCTTC
CASRSEGNEQFF
>TRBJ1-2|.|few|TRBV20-1
TGCAGTGCTTACACCGGCTGGGGCTACACCTTC
CSAYTGWGYTF
>TRBJ1-2|.|.|TRBV6-5
TGTGCCAGCAGAGCAGAGGGGGGGCGCTATGGCTACACCTTC
CASRAEGGRYGYTF
>TRBJ2-3|.|few|TRBV20-1
TGCAGTGCTAGAGATCAGTTGGATAAGGGGACCACAGATACGCAGTATTTT
CSARDQLDKGTTDTQYF
>TRBJ2-7|.|many|TRBV20-1
TGCAGTGCTAGGTTCCCCCTGGCGGGGTTCTACGAGCAGTACTTC
CSARFPLAGFYEQYF
>TRBJ1-2|.|.|TRBV6-5
TGTGCCAGCAGTTACCTACGGGGGGCTGGAGACTATGGCTACACCTTC
CASSYLRGAGDYGYTF
>TRBJ2-3|.|few|TRBV7-9
TGTGCCAGCAGCCCCAGCTGGAGCACAGATACGCAGTATTTT
CASSPSWSTDTQYF
>TRBJ2-3|.|.|TRBV9
TGTGCCAGCTCAGGGAAGAGTGCAGATACGCAGTATTTT
CASSGKSADTQYF
>TRBJ2-2|.|.|TRBV5-4
TGTGCCAGCAGCAGTTACAGGGTCTCCACCGGGGAGCTGTTTTTT
CASSSYRVSTGELFF
>TRBJ1-4|.|.|TRBV4-3
TGCGCCAGCAGCCAAGATCGAACAGCCCGGAAACTGTTTTTT
CASSQDRTARKLFF
>TRBJ2-3|TRBD2|few|TRBV20-1
TGCAGTGCTAGAGATCCCAGGACTAGCCAATATACGCAGTATTTT
CSARDPRTSQYTQYF
>TRBJ1-2|.|few|TRBV11-2
TGTGCCAGCAGCCCCCAACCCGGCAATGGCTACACCTTC
CASSPQPGNGYTF
>TRBJ1-4|.|many|TRBV20-1
TGCAGTGCTAGAACCGACAGTTATGAAAAACTGTTTTTT
CSARTDSYEKLFF
>TRBJ1-3|.|.|TRBV6-1
TGTGCCAGCAGTGAAAGGGGCCCAGGGACCGAATCTGGAAACACCATATATTTT
CASSERGPGTESGNTIYF
>TRBJ2-2|.|many|TRBV29-1
TGCAGCGTGGCCCAGGGGCCGAACACCGGGGAGCTGTTTTTT
CSVAQGPNTGELFF
>TRBJ2-3|.|.|TRBV5-1
TGCGCCAGCAGCTTGCAGGGGAGCCCGACCACGCAGTATTTT
CASSLQGSPTTQYF
>TRBJ2-7|.|few|TRBV4-2
TGTGCCAGCAGCCAAGCCGGCGGTGGAGAGGCCTACGAGCAGTACTTC
CASSQAGGGEAYEQYF
>TRBJ2-2|.|.|TRBV5-1
TGCGCCAGCAGCTCGGATCCCTGGGTGGGGAACACCGGGGAGCTGTTTTTT
CASSSDPWVGNTGELFF
>TRBJ1-4|TRBD1|few|TRBV7-2
TGTGCCAGCAGCCCTTTACAGGGGGCCGGGGAAAAACTGTTTTTT
CASSPLQGAGEKLFF
>TRBJ2-1|TRBD2|many|TRBV6-2/TRBV6-3
TGTGCCAGCAGACGAGCGGGGGGTAGCCATGAGCAGTTCTTC
CASRRAGGSHEQFF
>TRBJ1-2|TRBD1|.|TRBV10-3
TGTGCCATCAGCGAACGGACAGGGGGGTATGGCTACACCTTC
CAISERTGGYGYTF
>TRBJ2-7|.|.|TRBV29-1
TGCAGCGTTGAATTCAGCACCTACGAGCAGTACTTC
CSVEFSTYEQYF
>TRBJ2-3|TRBD2|many|TRBV4-2
TGTGCCAGCAGCCAACCCTCCGGGACTAGCGGGAGCACAGATACGCAGTATTTT
CASSQPSGTSGSTDTQYF
>TRBJ1-2|.|.|TRBV7-2
TGTGCCAGCAGCCTATGGGGGGACAACTATGGCTACACCTTC
CASSLWGDNYGYTF
>TRBJ2-5|TRBD2|few|TRBV7-2
TGTGCCAGCAGCTCCACTAGCGGACAAGAGACCCAGTACTTC
CASSSTSGQETQYF